Detailed here is one T cell receptor (beta chain). This entry belongs to a study of tumour-infiltrating T cells in Burkitt lymphoma. Turning to the study itself: Survival, overall and progression-free, tracked with productive clonality.

Trimming cost V 3 bases and J 5 bases, with 5 bases left between them. Per germline, CDR1 MGHDK and CDR2 SYGVNS. The CDR3 has 12 residues. TCRdb's copy holds only in-frame clones and misses some; the assay was immunoSEQ multiplex PCR. This table has 13,000 to 15,000 clones, approximately 83% appearing once. The sample comprised tumor tissue. This TCR came from a human donor with diffuse large B-cell lymphoma. V gene TRBV25-1 combines with J gene TRBJ2-4; no definite D call. CDR3 region: CASSDLENIQYF. CDR3 in DNA: TGTGCCAGCAGTGACCTAGAAAACATTCAGTACTTC. The whole variable domain, filled in from reference TRBV25-1 and TRBJ2-4, reads EADIYQTPRYLVIGTGKKITLECSQTMGHDKMYWYQQDPGMELHLIHYSYGVNSTEKGDLSSESTVSRIRTEHFPLTLESARPSHTSQYLCASSDLENIQYFGAGTRLSVL.